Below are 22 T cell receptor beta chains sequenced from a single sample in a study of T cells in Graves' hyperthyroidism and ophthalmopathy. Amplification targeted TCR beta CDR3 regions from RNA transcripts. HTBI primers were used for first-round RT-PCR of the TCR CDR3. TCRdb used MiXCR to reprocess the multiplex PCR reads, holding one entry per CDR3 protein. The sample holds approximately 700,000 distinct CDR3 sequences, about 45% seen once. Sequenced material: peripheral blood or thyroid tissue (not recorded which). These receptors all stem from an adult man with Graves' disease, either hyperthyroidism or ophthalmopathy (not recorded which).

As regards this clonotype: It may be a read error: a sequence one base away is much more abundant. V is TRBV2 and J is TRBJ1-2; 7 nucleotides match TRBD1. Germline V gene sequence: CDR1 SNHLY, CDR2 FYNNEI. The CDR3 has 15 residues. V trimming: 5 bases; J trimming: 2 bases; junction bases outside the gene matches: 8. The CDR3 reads CASSSPGQQNYGYTF. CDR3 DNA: TGTGCCAGCAGTTCTCCGGGACAGCAAAACTATGGCTACACCTTC.

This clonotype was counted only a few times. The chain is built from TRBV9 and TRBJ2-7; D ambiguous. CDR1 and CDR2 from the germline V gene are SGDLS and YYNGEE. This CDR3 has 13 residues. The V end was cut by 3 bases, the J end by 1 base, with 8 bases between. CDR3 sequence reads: CASSATDSYEQYF. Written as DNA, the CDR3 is TGTGCCAGCAGCGCGACTGATTCCTACGAGCAGTACTTC.

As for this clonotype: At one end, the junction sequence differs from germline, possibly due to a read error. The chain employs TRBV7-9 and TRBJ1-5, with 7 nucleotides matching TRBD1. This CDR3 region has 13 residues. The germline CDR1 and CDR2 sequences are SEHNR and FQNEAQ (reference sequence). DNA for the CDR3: TGCGCCAGCGCGACAGGGCCCAATCAGCCCCAGCATTTT. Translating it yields CASATGPNQPQHF.

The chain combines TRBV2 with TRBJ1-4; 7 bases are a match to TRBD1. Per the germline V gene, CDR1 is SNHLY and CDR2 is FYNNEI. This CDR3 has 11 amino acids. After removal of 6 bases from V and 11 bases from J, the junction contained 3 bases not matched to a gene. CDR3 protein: CASRTGWKLFF. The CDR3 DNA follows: TGTGCCAGCAGGACAGGGTGGAAACTGTTTTTT.

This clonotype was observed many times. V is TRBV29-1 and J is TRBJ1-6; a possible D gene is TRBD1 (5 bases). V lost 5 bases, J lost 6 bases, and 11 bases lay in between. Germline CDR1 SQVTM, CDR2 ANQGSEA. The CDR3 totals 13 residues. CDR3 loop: CSVIEGPNSPLHF. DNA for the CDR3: TGCAGCGTTATCGAGGGGCCTAATTCACCCCTCCACTTT.

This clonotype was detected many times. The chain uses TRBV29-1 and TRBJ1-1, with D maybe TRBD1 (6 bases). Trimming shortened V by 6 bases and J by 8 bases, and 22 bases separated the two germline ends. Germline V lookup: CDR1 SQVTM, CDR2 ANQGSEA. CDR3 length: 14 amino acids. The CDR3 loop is CSVVFGQQFLEAFF. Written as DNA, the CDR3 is TGCAGCGTGGTCTTTGGACAGCAATTTTTGGAAGCTTTCTTT.

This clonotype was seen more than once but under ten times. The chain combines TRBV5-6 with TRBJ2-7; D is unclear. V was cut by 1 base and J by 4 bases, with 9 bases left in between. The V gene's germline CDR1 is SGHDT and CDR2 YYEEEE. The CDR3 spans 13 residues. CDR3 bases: TGTGCCAGCAGCTTGTCGGACGGGTACGAGCAGTACTTC. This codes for CASSLSDGYEQYF.

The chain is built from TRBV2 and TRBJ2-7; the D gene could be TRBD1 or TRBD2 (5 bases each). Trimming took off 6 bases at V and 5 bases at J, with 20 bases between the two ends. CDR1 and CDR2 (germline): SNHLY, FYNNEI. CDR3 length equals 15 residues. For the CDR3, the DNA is TGTGCCAGCAGCGTCGCACCGGGGCTGGCGAACGAGCAGTACTTC. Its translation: CASSVAPGLANEQYF.

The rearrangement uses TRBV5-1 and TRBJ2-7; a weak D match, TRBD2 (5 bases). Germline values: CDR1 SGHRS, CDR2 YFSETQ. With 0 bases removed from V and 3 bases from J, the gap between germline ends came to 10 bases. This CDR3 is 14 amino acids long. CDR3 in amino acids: CASSLEPLGYEQYF. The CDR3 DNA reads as TGCGCCAGCAGCTTGGAACCACTAGGCTACGAGCAGTACTTC.

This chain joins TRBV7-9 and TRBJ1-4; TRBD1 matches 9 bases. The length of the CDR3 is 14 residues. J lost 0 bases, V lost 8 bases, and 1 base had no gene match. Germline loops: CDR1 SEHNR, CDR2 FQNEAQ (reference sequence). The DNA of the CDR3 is TGTGCCAGCGGACAGGGGACAACTAATGAAAAACTGTTTTTT. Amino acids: CASGQGTTNEKLFF.

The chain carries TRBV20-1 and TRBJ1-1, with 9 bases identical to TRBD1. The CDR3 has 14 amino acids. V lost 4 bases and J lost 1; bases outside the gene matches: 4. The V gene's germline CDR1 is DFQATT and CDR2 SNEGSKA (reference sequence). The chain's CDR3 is CSANRDRANTEAFF. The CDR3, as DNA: TGCAGTGCTAACCGGGACAGGGCGAACACTGAAGCTTTCTTT.

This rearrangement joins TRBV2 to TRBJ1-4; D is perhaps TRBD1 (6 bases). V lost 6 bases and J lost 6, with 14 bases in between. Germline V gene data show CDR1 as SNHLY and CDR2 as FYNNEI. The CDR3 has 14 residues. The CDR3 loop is CASSPGVFDEKLFF. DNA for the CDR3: TGTGCCAGCAGCCCAGGGGTTTTCGATGAAAAACTGTTTTTT.

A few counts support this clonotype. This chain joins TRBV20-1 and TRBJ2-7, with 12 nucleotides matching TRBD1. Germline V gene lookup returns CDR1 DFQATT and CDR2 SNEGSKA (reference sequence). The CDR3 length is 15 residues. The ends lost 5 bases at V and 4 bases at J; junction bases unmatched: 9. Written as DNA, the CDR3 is TGCAGTGCTCCCTTGCTGGGACAGGGGGCTTACGAGCAGTACTTC. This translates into CSAPLLGQGAYEQYF.

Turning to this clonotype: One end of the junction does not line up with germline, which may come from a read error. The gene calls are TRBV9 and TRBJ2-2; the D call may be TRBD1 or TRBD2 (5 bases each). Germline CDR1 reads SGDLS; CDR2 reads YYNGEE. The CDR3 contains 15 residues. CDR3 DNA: TGTGCCAGCAGATTCGGGACCGCGAACCCCGGGGAGCTGTTTTTT. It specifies CASRFGTANPGELFF.

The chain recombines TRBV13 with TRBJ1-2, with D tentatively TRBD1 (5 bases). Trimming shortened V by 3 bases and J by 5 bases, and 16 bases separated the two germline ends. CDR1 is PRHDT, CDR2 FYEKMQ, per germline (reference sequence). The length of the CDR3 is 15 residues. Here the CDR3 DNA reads TGTGCCAGCAGCTTGCAGGGTGGGGCTAGGTATGGCTACACCTTC. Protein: CASSLQGGARYGYTF.

In DNA, the CDR3 is TGCGCCAGCGGATCGGGGGACCAAGAGACCCAGTACTTC. This codes for CASGSGDQETQYF. The rearrangement uses TRBV5-1 and TRBJ2-5; perhaps TRBD2 as D (6 bases). Per germline, CDR1 SGHRS and CDR2 YFSETQ. The CDR3 is 13 amino acids. Between the trimmed V and J ends, which lost 7 bases and 0 bases, there was a span of 10 bases. Based on the CDR3 plus reference TRBV5-1 and TRBJ2-5, the full variable domain is KAGVTQTPRYLIKTRGQQVTLSCSPISGHRSVSWYQQTPGQGLQFLFEYFSETQRNKGNFPGRFSGRQFSNSRSEMNVSTLELGDSALYLCASGSGDQETQYFGPGTRLLVL.

CDR3 in DNA: TGTGCCAGCAGGGCCCCAGGTCCTGGGGGCAACACCATATATTTT. It yields the protein CASRAPGPGGNTIYF. V and J are TRBV6-1 and TRBJ1-3; a weak D match, TRBD1 (6 bases). Germline V gene lookup returns CDR1 MNHNS and CDR2 SASEGT. This CDR3 contains 15 residues. V was pared by 6 bases and J by 7 bases, with 19 bases between.

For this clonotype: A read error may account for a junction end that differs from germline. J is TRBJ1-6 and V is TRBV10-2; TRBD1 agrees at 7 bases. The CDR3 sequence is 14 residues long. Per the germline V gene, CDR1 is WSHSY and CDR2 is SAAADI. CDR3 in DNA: TGCGTCAGCTCCAGACAGGGTTCGGGTTCACCCCTCCACTTT. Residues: CVSSRQGSGSPLHF.

The CDR3 coding sequence is TGTGCCAGTACAGGGTCACCAAATTCACCCCTCCACTTT. It encodes CASTGSPNSPLHF. The V gene is TRBV25-1, the J gene TRBJ1-6; TRBD1 is a possible D gene (6 bases). The CDR3 is made up of 13 amino acids. From germline, CDR1 is MGHDK and CDR2 SYGVNS. With 9 bases removed from V and 7 bases from J, the gap between germline ends came to 13 bases.

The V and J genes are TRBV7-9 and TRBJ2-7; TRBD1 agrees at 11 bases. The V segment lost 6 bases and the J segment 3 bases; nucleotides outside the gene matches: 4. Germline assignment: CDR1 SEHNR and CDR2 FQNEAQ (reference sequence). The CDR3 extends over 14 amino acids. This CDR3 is CASSSGQGGYEQYF. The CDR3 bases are TGTGCCAGCAGTTCGGGACAGGGGGGCTACGAGCAGTACTTC.

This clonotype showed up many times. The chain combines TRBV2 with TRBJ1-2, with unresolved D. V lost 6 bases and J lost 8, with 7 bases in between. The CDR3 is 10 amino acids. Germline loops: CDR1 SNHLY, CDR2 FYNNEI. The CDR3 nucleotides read TGTGCCAGCAGGGGAGGCGGCTACACCTTC. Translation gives CASRGGGYTF.

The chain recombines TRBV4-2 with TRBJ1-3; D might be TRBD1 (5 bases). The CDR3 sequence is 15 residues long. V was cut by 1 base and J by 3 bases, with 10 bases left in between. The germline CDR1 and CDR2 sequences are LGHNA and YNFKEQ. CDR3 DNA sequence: TGTGCCAGCAGCCAAGCTGGGGGGGGTGGAAACACCATATATTTT. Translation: CASSQAGGGGNTIYF.